The source of this T cell receptor (beta chain) is a study of blood T cells in healthy people across ages. Healthy individuals of Caucasian origin from Russia, aged roughly 6 to 90, served as donors. Broader study findings: Possibly confounding the expanded clonotype changes was the fact that donor CMV status was unknown. Relative to aged donors, long-lived donors carried more naive CD4+ cells and displayed higher diversity.

With respect to this clonotype: The antigen is unknown.

The length of the CDR3 is 15 residues. Germline assignment: CDR1 MNHEY and CDR2 SMNVEV (reference sequence). The V end was cut by 5 bases, the J end by 4 bases, with 17 bases between. Sample-barcoded 5' priming and a J-beta primer mix drove a second PCR of roughly 6 to 12 cycles. Every single cDNA molecule received a tag from a template-switch adaptor with 12 random nucleotides. In TCRdb, the 5' RACE reads were re-called with MiXCR into one record per CDR3 protein. The sample shows about 640,000 distinct CDR3 sequences, roughly three fifths of them seen only once. The V and J genes are TRBV27 and TRBJ1-1, with a weak D call TRBD1 (5 bases). The specimen was blood. The source is a man aged 60-69 years in good health. CDR3 sequence (DNA): TGTGCCAGCAGTCCCCTCCAGGGACCCACCACTGAAGCTTTCTTT. Translated, it gives CASSPLQGPTTEAFF.